Listed below are T cell receptor beta chains from one sample, sequenced in a study of T cell responses to AZD1222 COVID-19 vaccine. Profiling relied on immunoSEQ multiplex PCR, and the TCRdb table lists in-frame clones only, not all of them. The sample holds 180,000 or so clones, approximately 91% seen once. Here the sequenced sample was peripheral blood, taken 28 days after the second AZD1222 dose. The receptors here all came from an adult who received the AZD1222 COVID-19 vaccine. CDR3s include the opening cysteine and the closing phenylalanine or tryptophan. Fields, in order: clone size, J gene, V gene, D gene, CDR3 protein, CDR3 DNA. A D gene is named only where the DNA matches it firmly. Some rows have no size entry. The others give once, few or many, or a class for an expanded clone.

- TRBJ2-1 TRBV2 TRBD1 CASRGQGRYNEQFF TGTGCCAGCAGGGGACAGGGGAGGTACAATGAGCAGTTCTTC
- TRBJ2-2 TRBV19 - CASSSPRGRVTGELFF TGTGCCAGTAGTTCCCCTAGGGGCAGGGTCACCGGGGAGCTGTTTTTT
once TRBJ1-6 TRBV24-1 TRBD1 CATSDKWTGRYGYNSPLHF TGTGCCACCAGTGACAAGTGGACAGGGCGCTATGGCTATAATTCACCCCTCCACTTT
- TRBJ1-2 TRBV7-9 TRBD1 CASSYGQGVNYGYTF TGTGCCAGCAGCTACGGACAGGGGGTTAACTATGGCTACACCTTC
- TRBJ2-2 TRBV24-1 TRBD2 CATSDPFWLAGESTGELFF TGTGCCACCAGTGACCCCTTTTGGCTAGCGGGAGAGTCCACCGGGGAGCTGTTTTTT
- TRBJ1-2 TRBV4-1 - CASSQVLGADGYTF TGCGCCAGCAGCCAAGTGTTAGGGGCCGATGGCTACACCTTC
- TRBJ1-1 TRBV19 - CASGGQFTEAFF TGTGCCAGTGGTGGACAGTTCACTGAAGCTTTCTTT
- TRBJ2-5 TRBV7-3 - CASSLFEGETQYF TGTGCCAGCAGCTTATTTGAGGGGGAGACCCAGTACTTC
- TRBJ1-6 TRBV10-3 - CAISAGTGNSPLHF TGTGCCATCAGTGCAGGGACGGGAAATTCACCCCTCCACTTT
- TRBJ1-3 TRBV5-1 - CASSLGAFSGNTIYF TGCGCCAGCAGCTTGGGTGCCTTCTCTGGAAACACCATATATTTT
- TRBJ2-1 TRBV3-1/TRBV3-2 - CASSPRGIYNEQFF TGTGCCAGCAGCCCAAGAGGGATCTACAATGAGCAGTTCTTC
- TRBJ1-2 TRBV18 - CASSPSEGVRGYTF TGTGCCAGCTCACCCTCGGAGGGCGTGAGGGGCTACACCTTC
- TRBJ2-7 TRBV6-5 TRBD2 CASSYSGDGGSYEQYF TGTGCCAGCAGTTACTCCGGGGACGGGGGGTCCTACGAGCAGTACTTC
- TRBJ2-7 TRBV5-5 - CASSFRSSIYEQYF TGTGCCAGCAGCTTTAGGTCCAGCATCTACGAGCAGTACTTC
- TRBJ2-7 TRBV19 - CASRRDGSYEQYF TGTGCCAGTCGCCGGGACGGCTCCTACGAGCAGTACTTC
- TRBJ1-3 TRBV19 TRBD1 CASSIRQGIGRSTGNTIYF TGTGCCAGTAGTATAAGACAGGGAATAGGGAGATCTACTGGAAACACCATATATTTT
- TRBJ1-5 TRBV18 - CASSPPLAGSSQPQHF TGTGCCAGCTCACCACCTTTGGCAGGGTCAAGTCAGCCCCAGCATTTT
- TRBJ1-1 TRBV5-4 TRBD1 CASSLGQGTIEAFF TGTGCCAGCAGCTTGGGACAGGGGACCATTGAAGCTTTCTTT
- TRBJ1-5 TRBV6-5 - CASTQGPNQPQHF TGTGCCAGCACCCAGGGACCCAATCAGCCCCAGCATTTT
- TRBJ2-2 TRBV4-2 TRBD2 CASSRPGTTNTGELFF TGTGCCAGCAGCCGGCCCGGGACTACCAACACCGGGGAGCTGTTTTTT
- TRBJ2-2 TRBV9 TRBD1 CASSFGTANTGELFF TGTGCCAGCAGCTTCGGGACAGCGAACACCGGGGAGCTGTTTTTT
- TRBJ2-5 TRBV15 - CATSRDFGRQETQYF TGTGCCACCAGCAGAGATTTCGGCCGCCAAGAGACCCAGTACTTC
once TRBJ2-5 TRBV9 - CASSGGLAGETQYF TGTGCCAGCAGCGGAGGGCTAGCTGGGGAGACCCAGTACTTC